Each of the 6 T cell receptor beta chains below was sequenced from the same sample in a study of memory CD4+ T cells and cytomegalovirus serostatus (dated by TCRdb to the late 2010s). A FACSAria II was used to sort memory CD4+ T cells, defined as single viable CD3+CD4+CD8-CD45RO+ cells. Library method: the immunoSEQ multiplex PCR assay. What TCRdb holds here is the immuneACCESS table cut down to in-frame rearrangements. Part of the clones is not present; checked against another copy, under half of the missing clones reflect an unresolved V gene, and the others are unexplained. The table for this sample lists roughly 50,000 clones; around 78% of them were counted only once. The ten largest clones capture roughly 0.8% of the sample. The sample taken for sequencing was memory CD4+ T cells from blood. Receptors originate from an adult in good health and CMV-seronegative.

The gene calls are TRBV27 and TRBJ1-6; D not certain. The CDR3 is 15 amino acids. Trimming removed 6 bases from V and 10 bases from J, with 19 bases in between. Germline-derived CDR1 and CDR2 are MNHEY and SMNVEV (reference sequence). CDR3 nucleotide sequence: TGTGCCAGCAGCCCTACCCCCCTTCGGACCTCACCCCTCCACTTT. Its protein is CASSPTPLRTSPLHF.

J is TRBJ1-6 and V is TRBV30; TRBD1 is a possible D gene (5 bases). With 0 bases removed from V and 0 bases from J, the gap between germline ends came to 9 bases. This CDR3 region has 16 residues. Germline V lookup: CDR1 GTSNPN, CDR2 SVGIG (reference sequence). The CDR3 loop is CAWSVGASSYNSPLHF. CDR3 nucleotides: TGTGCCTGGAGTGTAGGGGCGAGCTCCTATAATTCACCCCTCCACTTT. Full variable domain (rest looked up from reference TRBV30 and TRBJ1-6): SQTIHQWPATLVQPVGSPLSLECTVEGTSNPNLYWYRQAAGRGLQLLFYSVGIGQISSEVPQNLSASRPQDRQFILSSKKLLLSDSGFYLCAWSVGASSYNSPLHFGNGTRLTVT.

The rearrangement joins TRBV6-5 to TRBJ1-1; D gene uncertain. Trimming shortened V by 5 bases and J by 2 bases, and 12 bases separated the two germline ends. Germline CDR1 reads MNHEY; CDR2 reads SVGAGI. CDR3 length: 14 amino acids. CDR3 region: CASSEGLVNTEAFF. DNA of the CDR3: TGTGCCAGCAGTGAAGGTTTGGTAAACACTGAAGCTTTCTTT.

This clone appeared a few times. The CDR3 DNA sequence: TGTGCTAGTGGTTTCGCCAAGGGAGATACGCAGTATTTT. Translation: CASGFAKGDTQYF. The V and J genes are TRBV12-5 and TRBJ2-3; the D is unclear. Germline V gene lookup returns CDR1 LGHNT and CDR2 FRNRAP. The CDR3 covers 13 residues. V was cut by 3 bases and J by 5 bases, with 9 bases left in between. The full variable domain, in which reference TRBV12-5 and TRBJ2-3 provide the parts outside the CDR3, is DARVTQTPRHKVTEMGQEVTMRCQPILGHNTVFWYRQTMMQGLELLAYFRNRAPLDDSGMPKDRFSAEMPDATLATLKIQPSEPRDSAVYFCASGFAKGDTQYFGPGTRLTVL.

CDR3 in amino acids: CASNGRTADSGNTIYF. The CDR3 nucleotides are TGTGCCAGCAACGGGAGAACGGCTGACTCTGGAAACACCATATATTTT. The rearrangement uses TRBV25-1 and TRBJ1-3, with D hard to call. CDR1 and CDR2 (germline): MGHDK, SYGVNS. Trimming left V 7 bases short and J 0 bases short, with 16 bases between. There are 16 residues in the CDR3. Together with reference TRBV25-1 and TRBJ1-3, the CDR3 gives the full variable domain: EADIYQTPRYLVIGTGKKITLECSQTMGHDKMYWYQQDPGMELHLIHYSYGVNSTEKGDLSSESTVSRIRTEHFPLTLESARPSHTSQYLCASNGRTADSGNTIYFGEGSWLTVV.

The chain couples TRBV2 to TRBJ1-1; perhaps TRBD1 as D (5 bases). The germline V gene has CDR1 SNHLY and CDR2 FYNNEI. There are 14 residues in the CDR3. Trimming shortened V by 3 bases and J by 4 bases, and 12 bases separated the two germline ends. This CDR3 reads CASSDGGGSTEAFF. CDR3 DNA sequence: TGTGCCAGCAGTGATGGTGGGGGTTCCACTGAAGCTTTCTTT.